These T cell receptor beta chains were read from a single sample in a study of cytotoxic CD8 clonotypes in ibrutinib-treated CLL. Clones were read by immunoSEQ multiplex PCR, and TCRdb kept only the in-frame ones, dropping some. The sample lists under 150,000 clones; roughly 80% were seen once. The specimen was PBMCs, collected after 24 months of ibrutinib treatment. Receptors were obtained from a human donor with chronic lymphocytic leukemia. Both conserved end residues are part of each CDR3. The D gene is left open where the match is weak. Size is omitted from some rows. Given values are once, few, many or a class for expanded clones.

length	size	D	V	J	CDR3	DNA
16	-	-	TRBV28	TRBJ1-4	CASSARQQGRNEKLFF	TGTGCCAGCAGTGCCCGACAGCAGGGAAGAAATGAAAAACTGTTTTTT
14	few	-	TRBV7-9	TRBJ1-2	CASRRGTETIGYTF	TGTGCCAGCAGGAGGGGGACCGAGACTATTGGCTACACCTTC
13	-	-	TRBV7-9	TRBJ1-5	CASSLSGVGPQHF	TGTGCCAGCAGCTTATCAGGGGTGGGGCCCCAGCATTTT
15	-	-	TRBV5-1	TRBJ1-2	CASSLDNRDHYGYTF	TGCGCCAGCAGCTTGGATAACAGGGATCACTATGGCTACACCTTC
15	-	TRBD2	TRBV7-2	TRBJ2-5	CASTRTSGGPETQYF	TGTGCCAGCACCCGGACTAGCGGGGGCCCAGAGACCCAGTACTTC
12	-	-	TRBV11-2	TRBJ1-1	CASSPGTVAAFF	TGTGCCAGCAGCCCCGGGACGGTGGCAGCTTTCTTT
12	-	TRBD1	TRBV7-7	TRBJ2-1	CAVGTGYNEQFF	TGTGCCGTCGGGACAGGGTACAATGAGCAGTTCTTC
15	-	-	TRBV21-1	TRBJ2-2	CAHPQPREDTGELFF	TGTGCGCATCCCCAGCCGCGAGAGGACACCGGGGAGCTGTTTTTT
14	-	-	TRBV30	TRBJ1-3	CAWSGSQRGNTIYF	TGTGCCTGGAGTGGGTCACAAAGAGGAAACACCATATATTTT
14	-	TRBD2	TRBV19	TRBJ2-7	CASREAGTSYEQYF	TGTGCCAGTAGGGAAGCGGGGACGTCCTACGAGCAGTACTTC
19	-	TRBD1	TRBV5-4	TRBJ2-6	CASSLGPGQGLAGANVLTF	TGTGCCAGCAGTTTGGGTCCGGGACAGGGATTGGCTGGGGCCAACGTCCTGACTTTC
12	-	-	TRBV5-1	TRBJ2-3	CASSFRTDTQYF	TGCGCCAGCAGCTTTCGCACAGATACGCAGTATTTT
13	-	-	TRBV18	TRBJ2-7	CASSPIYPYEQYF	TGTGCCAGCTCACCAATTTACCCCTACGAGCAGTACTTC
17	-	TRBD2	TRBV4-3	TRBJ2-1	CASSQFAGTSGHGEQFF	TGCGCCAGCAGCCAATTCGCCGGGACTAGCGGGCACGGTGAGCAGTTCTTC
13	-	TRBD1	TRBV6-5	TRBJ1-2	CASSRQGNYGYTF	TGTGCCAGCAGTAGACAGGGTAACTATGGCTACACCTTC
14	-	-	TRBV13	TRBJ1-5	CASSPGRDQQPQHF	TGTGCCAGCAGCCCGGGAAGGGATCAGCAGCCCCAGCATTTT
11	-	-	TRBV20-1	TRBJ2-3	CSARGLDTQYF	TGCAGTGCTAGAGGGTTGGATACGCAGTATTTT
15	-	-	TRBV27	TRBJ1-1	CASSYYREKYTEAFF	TGTGCCAGCAGTTACTACAGGGAAAAATACACTGAAGCTTTCTTT
14	-	-	TRBV10-3	TRBJ1-4	CAISENGQIEKLFF	TGTGCCATCAGTGAAAATGGACAGATAGAAAAACTGTTTTTT
13	-	-	TRBV4-3	TRBJ2-7	CASSQDGVAQQYF	TGCGCCAGCAGCCAAGACGGGGTAGCCCAGCAGTACTTC
17	-	-	TRBV27	TRBJ2-7	CASSLPPVGRSSYEQYF	TGTGCCAGCAGTTTACCGCCGGTGGGACGGAGCTCCTACGAGCAGTACTTC
15	-	-	TRBV30	TRBJ2-7	CAWSAGPYGTGEQYF	TGTGCCTGGAGTGCCGGGCCCTACGGAACGGGCGAGCAGTACTTC
15	-	-	TRBV5-4	TRBJ2-3	CASSGKQGSTDTQYF	TGTGCCAGCAGCGGAAAACAGGGATCCACAGATACGCAGTATTTT
17	-	-	TRBV5-1	TRBJ2-3	CASSLEMMVRGTDTQYF	TGCGCCAGCAGCTTGGAAATGATGGTACGGGGCACAGATACGCAGTATTTT
18	-	TRBD1	TRBV12-5	TRBJ1-4	CASGRPVSPGQFNEKLFF	TGTGCTAGTGGTCGCCCCGTTAGCCCGGGACAGTTTAATGAAAAACTGTTTTTT
12	few	-	TRBV30	TRBJ1-5	CAWSTGLQPQHF	TGTGCCTGGTCCACGGGGCTTCAGCCCCAGCATTTT
14	-	-	TRBV7-2	TRBJ2-7	CASSEGVWSYEQYF	TGTGCCAGCAGCGAGGGGGTATGGTCTTACGAGCAGTACTTC
15	-	TRBD2	TRBV30	TRBJ2-1	CAWRFGGTQGNEQFF	TGTGCCTGGAGGTTCGGGGGGACCCAAGGCAATGAGCAGTTCTTC
13	-	TRBD2	TRBV11-2	TRBJ2-5	CASSFSGEETQYF	TGTGCCAGCAGCTTTAGCGGGGAAGAGACCCAGTACTTC
16	-	-	TRBV5-1	TRBJ2-7	CASSLGIISPKGEQYF	TGCGCCAGCAGCTTAGGCATAATCTCCCCCAAGGGTGAGCAGTACTTC
13	-	-	TRBV7-9	TRBJ2-1	CASSLTGYNEQFF	TGTGCCAGCAGCTTAACAGGGTACAATGAGCAGTTCTTC
16	once	TRBD1	TRBV30	TRBJ1-3	CAWGGTGWSSGNTIYF	TGTGCCTGGGGGGGGACAGGGTGGAGCTCTGGAAACACCATATATTTT
16	few	TRBD1	TRBV16	TRBJ2-3	CASSPGRTGGSDTQYF	TGTGCCAGCAGCCCTGGCCGGACAGGGGGCTCTGATACGCAGTATTTT
14	-	TRBD1	TRBV6-6	TRBJ1-1	CASTTGQGYTEAFF	TGTGCCAGCACGACAGGACAGGGCTACACTGAAGCTTTCTTT
15	-	TRBD2	TRBV7-2	TRBJ2-7	CASSAEAGGQYEQYF	TGTGCCAGCAGCGCGGAAGCGGGGGGGCAATACGAGCAGTACTTC
13	-	-	TRBV7-9	TRBJ1-2	CASSSTGTYGYTF	TGTGCCAGCAGCTCCACCGGGACCTATGGCTACACCTTC
11	once	-	TRBV28	TRBJ2-7	CASSSSWEQYF	TGTGCCAGCAGTTCTTCCTGGGAGCAGTACTTC
19	-	TRBD1	TRBV9	TRBJ2-7	CASSPLGVRLGQSSYEQYF	TGTGCCAGCAGCCCCCTCGGGGTTCGGCTGGGACAGAGCTCCTACGAGCAGTACTTC
16	once	-	TRBV6-6	TRBJ2-2	CASSPRGGLNTGELFF	TGTGCCAGCAGCCCGAGGGGGGGGCTTAACACCGGGGAGCTGTTTTTT
15	-	TRBD2	TRBV9	TRBJ2-1	CASSVRSGGDLGQFF	TGTGCCAGCAGCGTAAGGAGCGGGGGGGATCTGGGGCAGTTCTTC
18	-	-	TRBV18	TRBJ2-4	CASSSGTHKSIAKNIQYF	TGTGCCAGCTCATCCGGGACACATAAATCCATAGCCAAAAACATTCAGTACTTC
11	-	-	TRBV7-2	TRBJ2-2	CASSLPGELFF	TGTGCCAGCAGCTTGCCCGGGGAGCTGTTTTTT
11	-	-	TRBV6-5	TRBJ1-1	CASSRGQEAFF	TGTGCCAGCAGCCGTGGACAGGAAGCTTTCTTT
10	-	TRBD1	TRBV29-1	TRBJ1-1	CSGQGPEAFF	TGCAGCGGACAGGGACCTGAAGCTTTCTTT
16	-	-	TRBV29-1	TRBJ2-3	CSVEGGTGSGTDTQYF	TGCAGCGTTGAGGGGGGGACAGGATCTGGCACAGATACGCAGTATTTT
16	-	TRBD1	TRBV5-1	TRBJ1-1	CASSLGYGTVNTEAFF	TGCGCCAGCAGCTTGGGATACGGGACAGTTAACACTGAAGCTTTCTTT
17	-	TRBD1	TRBV11-1	TRBJ1-4	CASSRMDRGTTNEKLFF	TGTGCCAGCAGCCGGATGGACAGGGGAACAACTAATGAAAAACTGTTTTTT
15	-	TRBD1	TRBV7-3	TRBJ2-3	CASSPGQGLTDTQYF	TGTGCCAGCAGTCCGGGACAGGGGTTAACAGATACGCAGTATTTT
18	-	-	TRBV5-3	TRBJ2-5	CARSLKVPSYTRTETQYF	TGTGCCAGAAGCTTGAAGGTTCCCTCGTATACCCGGACAGAGACCCAGTACTTC
13	once	TRBD1	TRBV18	TRBJ1-2	CASSGARGNGYTF	TGTGCCAGCTCGGGTGCCAGGGGGAATGGCTACACCTTC
15	-	-	TRBV15	TRBJ1-1	CATSREMIGWTEAFF	TGTGCCACCAGCAGAGAAATGATAGGATGGACTGAAGCTTTCTTT
15	-	TRBD1	TRBV19	TRBJ1-1	CASKGLTGDGTEAFF	TGTGCCAGTAAAGGACTTACAGGGGACGGCACTGAAGCTTTCTTT